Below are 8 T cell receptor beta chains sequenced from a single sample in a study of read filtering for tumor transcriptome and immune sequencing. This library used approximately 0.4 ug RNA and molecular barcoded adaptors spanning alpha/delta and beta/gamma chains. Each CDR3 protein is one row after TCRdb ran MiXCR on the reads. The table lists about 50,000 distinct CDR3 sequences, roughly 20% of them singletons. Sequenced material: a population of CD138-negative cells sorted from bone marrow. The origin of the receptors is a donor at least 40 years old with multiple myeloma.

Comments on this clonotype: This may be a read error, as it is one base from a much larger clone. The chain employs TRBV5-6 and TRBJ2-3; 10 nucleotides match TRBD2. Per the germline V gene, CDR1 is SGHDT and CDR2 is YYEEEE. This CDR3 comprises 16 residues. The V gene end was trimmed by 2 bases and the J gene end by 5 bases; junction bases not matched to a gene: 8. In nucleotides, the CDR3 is TGTGCCAGCAGCTTTGCGGCACTAGCGGGACGAGATACGCAGTATTTT. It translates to CASSFAALAGRDTQYF.

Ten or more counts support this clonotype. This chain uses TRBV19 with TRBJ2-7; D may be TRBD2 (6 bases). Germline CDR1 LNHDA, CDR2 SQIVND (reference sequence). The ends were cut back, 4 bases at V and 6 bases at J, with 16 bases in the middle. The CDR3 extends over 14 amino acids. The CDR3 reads CASSTGTSPPEQYF. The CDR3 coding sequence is TGTGCCAGTAGTACCGGGACTTCACCCCCCGAGCAGTACTTC.

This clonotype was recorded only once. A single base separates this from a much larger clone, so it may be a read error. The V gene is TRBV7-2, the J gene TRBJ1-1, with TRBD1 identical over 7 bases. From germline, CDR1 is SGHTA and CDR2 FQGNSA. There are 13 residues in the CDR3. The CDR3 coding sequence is TGTGCCAGCAGACTCGACAGGGAACATGAAGCTCTCTTT. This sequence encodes CASRLDREHEALF.

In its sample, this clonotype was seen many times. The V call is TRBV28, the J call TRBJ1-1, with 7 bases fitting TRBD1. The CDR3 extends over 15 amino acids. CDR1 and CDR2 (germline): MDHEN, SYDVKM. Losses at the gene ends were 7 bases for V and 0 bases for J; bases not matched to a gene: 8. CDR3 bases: TGTGCCAGCACCAAAGCCAGGGGGATGAACACTGAAGCTTTCTTT. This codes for CASTKARGMNTEAFF.

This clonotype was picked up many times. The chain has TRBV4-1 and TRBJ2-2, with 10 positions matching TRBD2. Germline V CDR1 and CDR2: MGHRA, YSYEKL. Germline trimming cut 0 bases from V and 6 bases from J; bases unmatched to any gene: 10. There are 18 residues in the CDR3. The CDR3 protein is CASSQEPSGLAGAGELFF. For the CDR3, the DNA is TGCGCCAGCAGCCAAGAACCATCCGGGCTAGCGGGAGCCGGGGAGCTGTTTTTT.

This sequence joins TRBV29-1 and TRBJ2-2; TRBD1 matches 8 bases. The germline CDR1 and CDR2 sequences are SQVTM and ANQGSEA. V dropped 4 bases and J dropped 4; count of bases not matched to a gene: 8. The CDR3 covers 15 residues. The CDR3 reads CSVVQDRVGTGELFF. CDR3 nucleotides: TGCAGCGTTGTCCAGGACAGGGTGGGCACCGGGGAGCTGTTTTTT.

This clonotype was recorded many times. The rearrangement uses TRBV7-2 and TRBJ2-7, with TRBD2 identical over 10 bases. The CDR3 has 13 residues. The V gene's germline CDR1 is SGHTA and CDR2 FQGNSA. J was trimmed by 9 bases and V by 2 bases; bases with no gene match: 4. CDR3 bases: TGTGCCAGCAGCTTAATAGCGGGAGGCTGGCAGTACTTC. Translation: CASSLIAGGWQYF.

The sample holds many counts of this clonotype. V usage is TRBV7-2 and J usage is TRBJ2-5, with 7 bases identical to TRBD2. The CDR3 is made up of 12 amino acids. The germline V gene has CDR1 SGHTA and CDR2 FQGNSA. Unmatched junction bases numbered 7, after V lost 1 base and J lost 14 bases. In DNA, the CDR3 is TGTGCCAGCAGCTTAGGGGCGGGAGACGAATACTTC. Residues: CASSLGAGDEYF. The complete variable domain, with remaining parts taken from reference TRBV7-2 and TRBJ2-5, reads GAGVSQSPSNKVTEKGKDVELRCDPISGHTALYWYRQSLGQGLEFLIYFQGNSAPDKSGLPSDRFSAERTGGSVSTLTIQRTQQEDSAVYLCASSLGAGDEYFGPGTRLLVL.